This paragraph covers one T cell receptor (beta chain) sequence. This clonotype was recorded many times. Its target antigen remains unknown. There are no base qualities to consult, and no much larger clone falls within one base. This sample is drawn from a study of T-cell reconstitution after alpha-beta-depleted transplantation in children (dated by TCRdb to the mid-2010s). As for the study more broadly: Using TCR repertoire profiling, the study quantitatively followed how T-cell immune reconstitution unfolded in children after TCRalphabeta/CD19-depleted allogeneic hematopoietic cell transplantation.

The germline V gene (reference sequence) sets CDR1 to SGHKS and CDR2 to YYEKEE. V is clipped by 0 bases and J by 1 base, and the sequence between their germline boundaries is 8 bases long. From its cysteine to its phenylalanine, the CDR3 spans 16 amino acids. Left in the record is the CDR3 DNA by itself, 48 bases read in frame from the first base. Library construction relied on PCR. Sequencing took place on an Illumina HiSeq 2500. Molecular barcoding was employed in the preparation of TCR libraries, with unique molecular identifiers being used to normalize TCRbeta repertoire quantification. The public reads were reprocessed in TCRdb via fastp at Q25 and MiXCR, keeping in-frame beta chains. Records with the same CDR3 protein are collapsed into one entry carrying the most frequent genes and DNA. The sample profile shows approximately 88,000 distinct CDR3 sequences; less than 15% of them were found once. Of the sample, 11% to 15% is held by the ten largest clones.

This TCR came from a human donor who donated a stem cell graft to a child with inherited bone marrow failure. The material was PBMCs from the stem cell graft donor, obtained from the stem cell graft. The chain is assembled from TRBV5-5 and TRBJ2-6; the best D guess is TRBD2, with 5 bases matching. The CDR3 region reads CASSLGPGSGANVLTF. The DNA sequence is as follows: TGTGCCAGCAGCTTGGGTCCGGGATCTGGGGCCAACGTCCTGACTTTC.